These 8 T cell receptor beta chains originate from one sample sequenced in a study of T cell responses to AZD1222 COVID-19 vaccine. The table came from immunoSEQ multiplex PCR; TCRdb's copy has only in-frame clones and leaves some out. The sample contains about 93,000 clones, roughly 90% of which appear only once. The sequencing used peripheral blood, collected on day 0 of MenACWY control vaccination. Source of these receptors: an adult in good health.

The chain combines TRBV19 with TRBJ2-1; no reliable D call. CDR3 length: 13 amino acids. The V end lost 4 bases, the J end lost 5 bases, and 9 bases lay between the germline ends. Germline CDR1 and CDR2: LNHDA and SQIVND (reference sequence). The CDR3 reads CASSTWVDNEQFF. The CDR3 DNA reads TGTGCCAGTAGTACTTGGGTCGACAATGAGCAGTTCTTC.

The rearrangement joins TRBV19 to TRBJ2-2; D remains unclear. This CDR3 spans 12 amino acids. The V end was cut by 3 bases, the J end by 5 bases, with 4 bases between. In germline, CDR1 is LNHDA, CDR2 SQIVND (reference sequence). The DNA for the CDR3 is TGTGCCAGTAGTATCGGTACCGGGGAGCTGTTTTTT. Its protein product is CASSIGTGELFF.

The V and J genes are TRBV10-3 and TRBJ2-3; 7 bases fit TRBD2. The CDR3 loop spans 14 amino acids. J lost 2 bases, V lost 7 bases, and 6 bases had no gene match. Germline lookup yields CDR1 ENHRY and CDR2 SYGVKD. The CDR3 loop is CAITGGPTTDTQYF. CDR3 nucleotides: TGTGCCATCACGGGGGGACCGACCACAGATACGCAGTATTTT.

V and J are TRBV30 and TRBJ2-7, with 10 positions matching TRBD1. The CDR3 sequence is 15 residues long. CDR1 and CDR2 from the germline V gene are GTSNPN and SVGIG (reference sequence). V trimming: 4 bases; J trimming: 7 bases; junction bases outside the gene matches: 13. The CDR3 loop is CAWTETGTGVGEQYF. In DNA form, the CDR3 reads TGTGCCTGGACCGAGACTGGGACAGGGGTAGGGGAGCAGTACTTC.

The chain links TRBV4-2 to TRBJ2-3; D might be TRBD1 (7 bases). Trimming pared 0 bases from V and 4 bases from J, leaving 17 bases between. There are 17 residues in the CDR3. Per germline, CDR1 LGHNA and CDR2 YNFKEQ. The CDR3 sequence is CASSQDGRGAFSDTQYF. The CDR3 DNA sequence: TGTGCCAGCAGCCAAGATGGCAGGGGGGCCTTTTCAGATACGCAGTATTTT.

The CDR3 protein is CASSYSPSSRNEQFF. As DNA, the CDR3 is TGTGCCAGCAGTTACTCACCTAGTTCCCGTAATGAGCAGTTCTTC. The J gene is TRBJ2-1, the V gene TRBV6-5; no definite D call. The CDR3 extends over 15 amino acids. The germline V gene has CDR1 MNHEY and CDR2 SVGAGI. V lost 0 bases to trimming and J lost 7 bases, with 13 bases between them.

CDR3 DNA sequence: TGTGCCAGCAGGACAGGGGGGATCTACGAGCAGTACTTC. It specifies CASRTGGIYEQYF. V usage is TRBV6-5 and J usage is TRBJ2-7; 9 nucleotides line up with TRBD1. Unmatched junction bases numbered 3, after V lost 6 bases and J lost 3 bases. The CDR3 sequence is 13 residues long. Germline CDR1 reads MNHEY; CDR2 reads SVGAGI.

V gene TRBV6-5 combines with J gene TRBJ2-5; D unresolved. Germline V CDR1 and CDR2: MNHEY, SVGAGI. The CDR3 is 13 amino acids. V was shortened by 5 bases and J by 2 bases, with 9 bases between the two germline ends. The CDR3, as DNA: TGTGCCAGCAGTACGCGACCACAAGAGACCCAGTACTTC. Its translation: CASSTRPQETQYF.